The rows below give T cell receptor beta chains drawn from one sample of a study of blood T cell repertoires in COVID-19. The assay was immunoSEQ multiplex PCR, and TCRdb's table has in-frame clones only and misses some. This repertoire shows some 60,000 clones, more than 70% found once; its top ten account for 7.2%. Source material: peripheral blood. All receptors derive from a man between 60 and 70 years old with acute or convalescent COVID-19. The conserved cysteine and the conserved F or W are not part of the CDR3 here. Fields, in order: V gene, CDR3 length, D gene, J gene, CDR3 protein. The D gene is left open where the match is weak.

>TRBV7-9|12|TRBD1|TRBJ1-2
ASSLQGALDGYT
>TRBV5-6|14|NA|TRBJ2-7
ASSLVGGQFSYEQY
>TRBV9|12|TRBD1|TRBJ1-2
ASSPTQGAAGYT
>TRBV30|13|TRBD2|TRBJ2-7
AWSPPSGGVNEQY
>TRBV4-2|13|TRBD2|TRBJ2-3
ASSQVPSGDGTQY
>TRBV5-5|14|TRBD1|TRBJ1-3
ASSRGDSPSGNTIY
>TRBV6-5|13|TRBD2|TRBJ2-5
ASSYQRGGRETQY
>TRBV5-1|13|TRBD1|TRBJ1-3
ASRSTQGSGNTIY
>TRBV2|11|TRBD2|TRBJ2-5
ASLAGSQETQY
>TRBV7-3|12|NA|TRBJ1-4
ASSYAGRDEKLF
>TRBV10-3|10|NA|TRBJ2-3
AISLSTDTQY
>TRBV6-5|11|TRBD1|TRBJ2-5
ASKGGQRETQY
>TRBV27|15|TRBD1|TRBJ2-7
ASSLRNPGTGVYEQY
>TRBV11-2|12|TRBD1|TRBJ2-3
ASSLYRGADTQY
>TRBV2|13|TRBD1|TRBJ1-1
ASSKSDRVNTEAF
>TRBV14|11|NA|TRBJ1-6
ASSQGGYSPLH
>TRBV9|13|NA|TRBJ2-5
ASSVGSSGGETQY